A single sample gave rise to the 30 T cell receptor beta chains below, sequenced in a study of shared clonotypes between healthy human individuals (dated by TCRdb to the early 2020s). Libraries were built with the immunoSEQ multiplex PCR assay. TCRdb retrieved this table from immuneACCESS and kept in-frame rearrangements only. Not all clones are present; in checked studies, unresolved V genes account for under half, and no reason is known for the remainder. The sample records some 1.1 million clones, 60% to 85% of which are singletons. The ten largest clones take up 0.85% to 1% of the sample. Sequencing used memory CD4+ T cells from PBMCs. The cell subset or site label, read with the paper, signifies: CD45RA-negative fraction. The source is a man between 18 and 35 years old in good health. Some clones in this sample may be carry-over from other donors' samples.

This clone was seen only a few times. The chain uses TRBV7-3 and TRBJ2-1; the D is unclear. V lost 1 base to trimming and J lost 7 bases, with 5 bases between them. The CDR3 runs 12 residues. In germline, CDR1 is SGHTA, CDR2 FQGTGA. The DNA for the CDR3 is TGTGCCAGCAGCTTAAGGCCAAATGAGCAGTTCTTC. Protein product: CASSLRPNEQFF.

V gene TRBV5-4 combines with J gene TRBJ1-2; a weak D match, TRBD1 (6 bases). This CDR3 is built from 14 residues. V lost 0 bases and J 7 bases, leaving 13 bases between the germline ends. CDR1 is SGHNT, CDR2 YYREEE, per germline (reference sequence). The CDR3 nucleotides are TGTGCCAGCAGCTTGGAGTCGGGGGCGCCTGGCTACACCTTC. It translates to CASSLESGAPGYTF. Supplemented by reference TRBV5-4 and TRBJ1-2, the full variable domain reads ETGVTQSPTHLIKTRGQQVTLRCSSQSGHNTVSWYQQALGQGPQFIFQYYREEENGRGNFPPRFSGLQFPNYSSELNVNALELDDSALYLCASSLESGAPGYTFGSGTRLTVV.

J is TRBJ2-6 and V is TRBV5-6, with no clear D. The CDR3 has 17 amino acids. CDR1 and CDR2 from the germline V gene are SGHDT and YYEEEE. The V end was cut by 3 bases, the J end by 2 bases, with 15 bases between. CDR3 bases: TGTGCCAGCAGCTGGCCAGGTCGCCGGACTGGGGCCAACGTCCTGACTTTC. Translating it yields CASSWPGRRTGANVLTF. Based on the CDR3 plus reference TRBV5-6 and TRBJ2-6, the full variable domain is DAGVTQSPTHLIKTRGQQVTLRCSPKSGHDTVSWYQQALGQGPQFIFQYYEEEERQRGNFPDRFSGHQFPNYSSELNVNALLLGDSALYLCASSWPGRRTGANVLTFGAGSRLTVL.

This clone came up once. This chain uses TRBV18 with TRBJ2-1; D remains unclear. The CDR3 consists of 14 residues. V lost 6 bases and J 6 bases, leaving 15 bases between the germline ends. Germline V gene lookup returns CDR1 KGHSH and CDR2 LQKENI. The CDR3 DNA follows: TGTGCCAGCTCGCCCTCTACAGATTTCAATGAGCAGTTCTTC. It codes for CASSPSTDFNEQFF.

This rearrangement joins TRBV28 to TRBJ2-1, with 12 bases fitting TRBD1. Trimming took 3 bases from V and 8 from J; bases not matched to a gene: 8. From germline, CDR1 is MDHEN and CDR2 SYDVKM. This CDR3 has 16 residues. The CDR3 region is CASSLSGQGARDEQFF. As DNA, the CDR3 is TGTGCCAGCAGTTTGTCGGGACAGGGGGCGCGGGATGAGCAGTTCTTC.

The rearrangement uses TRBV2 and TRBJ2-7; maybe TRBD1 (5 bases). This CDR3 comprises 14 residues. The V end was cut by 2 bases, the J end by 1 base, with 9 bases between. Germline V gives CDR1 SNHLY, CDR2 FYNNEI. The CDR3 reads CASSETGYSYEQYF. CDR3 sequence (DNA): TGTGCCAGCAGTGAAACAGGATATTCCTACGAGCAGTACTTC.

The chain recombines TRBV18 with TRBJ2-7, with D uncertain. The CDR3 has 15 residues. Germline V gene lookup returns CDR1 KGHSH and CDR2 LQKENI. Trimming removed 2 bases from V and 2 bases from J, with 13 bases in between. CDR3 DNA: TGTGCCAGCTCACCAGCCCGGGTAGGGACCTACGAGCAGTACTTC. Amino acids: CASSPARVGTYEQYF.

This chain uses TRBV7-2 with TRBJ2-4, with 8 bases identical to TRBD2. J was trimmed by 15 bases and V by 0 bases; bases with no gene match: 13. The CDR3 length is 15 residues. Germline CDR1 and CDR2: SGHTA and FQGNSA. CDR3 residues: CASSLAGSGARDGYF. The CDR3, as DNA: TGTGCCAGCAGCTTAGCCGGTAGCGGGGCCCGGGACGGGTACTTC.

V is TRBV2 and J is TRBJ2-3; the D gene could be TRBD1 or TRBD2 (6 bases each). V lost 7 bases and J lost 5, with 13 bases in between. The CDR3 runs 13 residues. In germline, CDR1 is SNHLY, CDR2 FYNNEI. The CDR3 sequence: CASKGGGRDTQYF. The CDR3 nucleotides are TGTGCCAGCAAGGGGGGAGGCAGAGATACGCAGTATTTT.

Only a few counts were recorded for this clone. J is TRBJ2-5 and V is TRBV4-1; TRBD1 or TRBD2 may be the D gene (5 bases each). The better agreement between TRBJ2-7 and the DNA end casts doubt on the J call. CDR1 and CDR2 (germline): MGHRA, YSYEKL. The CDR3 is made up of 15 amino acids. As DNA, the CDR3 is TGCGCCAGCAGCCGAGACTCGGGACCCCTCTACGAGCAGTACTTC. The encoded protein is CASSRDSGPLYEQYF.

V gene TRBV11-2 combines with J gene TRBJ1-2, with TRBD1 as a possible D gene (6 bases). Germline loops: CDR1 SGHAT, CDR2 FQNNGV. This CDR3 region has 16 residues. The V end was cut by 5 bases, the J end by 4 bases, with 20 bases between. CDR3 region: CASSVSLTGPGYGYTF. In DNA, the CDR3 is TGTGCCAGCAGCGTAAGCTTAACAGGGCCTGGCTATGGCTACACCTTC.

This clone occurred a few times. The genes are TRBV5-1 and TRBJ1-4, with TRBD1 matching 7 bases. Trimming took 0 bases from V and 4 from J; bases not matched to a gene: 12. This CDR3 region has 18 residues. Germline CDR1 reads SGHRS; CDR2 reads YFSETQ. The CDR3 DNA reads TGCGCCAGCAGCTTGGGGCCCTTTACAGGGGCCGTTAATGAAAAACTGTTTTTT. It specifies CASSLGPFTGAVNEKLFF. The variable domain in full, with the rest retrieved from reference TRBV5-1 and TRBJ1-4, is KAGVTQTPRYLIKTRGQQVTLSCSPISGHRSVSWYQQTPGQGLQFLFEYFSETQRNKGNFPGRFSGRQFSNSRSEMNVSTLELGDSALYLCASSLGPFTGAVNEKLFFGSGTQLSVL.

This chain connects TRBV6-1 to TRBJ1-2; D gene unclear. This CDR3 spans 15 amino acids. CDR1 is MNHNS and CDR2 is SASEGT in the germline V gene. Trimming left V 6 bases short and J 4 bases short, with 18 bases between. CDR3 sequence reads: CASSDAGKGIYGYTF. Written as DNA, the CDR3 is TGTGCCAGCAGCGACGCGGGTAAGGGAATCTATGGCTACACCTTC.

This chain links TRBV19 with TRBJ2-7; a possible D gene is TRBD1 (7 bases). The CDR3 is 15 residues long. The germline CDR1 and CDR2 sequences are LNHDA and SQIVND (reference sequence). Trimming removed 4 bases from V and 4 bases from J, with 17 bases in between. CDR3 loop: CASSTLPGDRYEQYF. DNA for the CDR3: TGTGCCAGTAGTACCCTCCCGGGGGACAGATACGAGCAGTACTTC.

CDR3 region: CASSLGSSGRDTDTQYF. CDR3 nucleotide sequence: TGTGCCAGCAGCTTGGGGTCTAGCGGGAGAGACACAGATACGCAGTATTTT. The chain joins TRBV5-4 to TRBJ2-3; TRBD2 aligns across 10 bases. Germline trimming cut 0 bases from V and 2 bases from J; bases unmatched to any gene: 6. The germline CDR1 and CDR2 sequences are SGHNT and YYREEE (reference sequence). The CDR3 runs to 17 residues.

The chain couples TRBV27 to TRBJ2-1; no clear D. This CDR3 comprises 14 residues. The V gene lost 6 bases and the J gene lost 0 bases, with 9 bases spanning the gap. CDR1 and CDR2 from the germline V gene are MNHEY and SMNVEV (reference sequence). The CDR3 reads CASRGLNSYNEQFF. DNA of the CDR3: TGTGCCAGCAGAGGCCTAAACTCCTACAATGAGCAGTTCTTC.

The V gene is TRBV16, the J gene TRBJ2-7; 9 nucleotides agree with TRBD1. Germline-derived CDR1 and CDR2 are KGHSY and FQNENV. The CDR3 sequence is 18 residues long. With 2 bases clipped from V and 2 bases from J, the junction kept 13 bases outside the gene matches. The CDR3 reads CASSQNTLDGTGTYEQYF. The DNA for the CDR3 is TGTGCCAGCAGCCAAAATACTTTAGACGGGACAGGGACCTACGAGCAGTACTTC.

V gene TRBV27 combines with J gene TRBJ2-1; either TRBD1 or TRBD2 may supply D (5 bases each). Germline V gene data show CDR1 as MNHEY and CDR2 as SMNVEV (reference sequence). The CDR3 is 13 residues long. Trimming left V 0 bases short and J 8 bases short, with 8 bases between. As DNA, the CDR3 is TGTGCCAGCAGTTTATCGAGGGGAGATGAGCAGTTCTTC. Translating it yields CASSLSRGDEQFF.

The chain recombines TRBV4-1 with TRBJ2-1; 10 positions match TRBD2. The CDR3 is 15 amino acids. The germline V gene encodes CDR1 MGHRA and CDR2 YSYEKL. V gave up 3 bases and J gave up 3 bases; unmatched junction bases: 2. In DNA, the CDR3 is TGCGCCAGCAGCCAGCTAGCGGGAGACTACAATGAGCAGTTCTTC. It encodes CASSQLAGDYNEQFF.

As regards this clone: Different DNA sequences within this sample yield the same CDR3. The J gene is TRBJ1-4, the V gene TRBV5-1, with 10 bases matching TRBD1. Germline V gene data show CDR1 as SGHRS and CDR2 as YFSETQ. Trimming removed 0 bases from V and 8 bases from J; junction bases left unmatched: 4. The CDR3 runs 15 residues. The CDR3 DNA reads as TGCGCCAGCAGCTTGGCCGGGACAGGGGAAGAAAAACTGTTTTTT. This encodes CASSLAGTGEEKLFF. Using reference TRBV5-1 and TRBJ1-4 for the parts outside the CDR3, the full variable domain is KAGVTQTPRYLIKTRGQQVTLSCSPISGHRSVSWYQQTPGQGLQFLFEYFSETQRNKGNFPGRFSGRQFSNSRSEMNVSTLELGDSALYLCASSLAGTGEEKLFFGSGTQLSVL.

This clone was observed once. In nucleotides, the CDR3 is TGTGCCAGCTGGACAGGAAGCACAGATACGCAGTATTTT. Translated: CASWTGSTDTQYF. The rearrangement joins TRBV6-5 to TRBJ2-3, with TRBD1 matching over 7 bases. CDR3 length: 13 amino acids. Germline V gives CDR1 MNHEY, CDR2 SVGAGI. V lost 8 bases to trimming and J lost 0 bases; unmatched junction nucleotides: 2.

The CDR3 bases are TGTGCCTGGAGTGTACGGGCCCTCTCCTACGAGCAGTACTTC. Translated, it gives CAWSVRALSYEQYF. V is TRBV30 and J is TRBJ2-7; D is uncertain. V was pared by 0 bases and J by 0 bases, with 9 bases between. The V gene's germline CDR1 is GTSNPN and CDR2 SVGIG (reference sequence). This CDR3 has 14 amino acids.

The chain has TRBV28 and TRBJ1-1; D is unresolved. Germline V gene data show CDR1 as MDHEN and CDR2 as SYDVKM. There are 13 residues in the CDR3. Trimming cost V 10 bases and J 11 bases, with 23 bases left between them. The chain's CDR3 is CATTTVRVHLAFF. The CDR3 DNA sequence: TGTGCCACTACGACCGTGCGGGTTCATTTGGCTTTCTTT.

This clone has just a few counts. Different DNA sequences within this sample yield the same CDR3. The chain recombines TRBV6-5 with TRBJ1-1; possibly TRBD1 for D (5 bases). Trimming took off 6 bases at V and 8 bases at J, with 16 bases between the two ends. The CDR3 runs to 13 residues. From germline, CDR1 is MNHEY and CDR2 SVGAGI. Here the CDR3 DNA reads TGTGCCAGCAGAGTAGGGACGTCGACGGAAGCTTTCTTT. Translation gives CASRVGTSTEAFF.

The CDR3 DNA follows: TGTGCCAGAAGCGGCGGGGGGCAGCGGGGTTGCCAAGAGACCCAGTACTTC. Translated, it gives CARSGGGQRGCQETQYF. This chain joins TRBV5-3 and TRBJ2-5; TRBD2 aligns across 8 bases. TRBV5-3 counts as an open reading frame of uncertain function. Trimming at V came to 4 bases and at J to 1 base, leaving 12 bases not matched to a gene. This CDR3 region has 17 residues.

The chain has TRBV4-1 and TRBJ2-7, with TRBD2 matching 14 bases. The CDR3 length is 19 residues. V was clipped by 5 bases and J by 0 bases; unmatched bases: 12. Germline CDR1 MGHRA, CDR2 YSYEKL. In nucleotides, the CDR3 is TGCGCCAGCAGCTCCCGACTAGCGGGAGGGACTAGCATCTCCTACGAGCAGTACTTC. This gives the protein CASSSRLAGGTSISYEQYF.

The chain recombines TRBV6-1 with TRBJ2-7; D gene ambiguous. This CDR3 comprises 12 residues. Looked up from germline, CDR1 is MNHNS and CDR2 is SASEGT. The ends were cut back, 4 bases at V and 6 bases at J, with 10 bases in the middle. CDR3 coding DNA: TGTGCCAGCAGTGGATCTCCTCGCGAGCAGTACTTC. This encodes CASSGSPREQYF.

A few counts support this clone. J is TRBJ1-4 and V is TRBV4-3; D not certain. The V end lost 0 bases, the J end lost 3 bases, and 11 bases lay between the germline ends. The CDR3 covers 16 residues. Looked up from germline, CDR1 is LGHNA and CDR2 is YSLEER. The CDR3 reads CASSQDPPGSNEKLFF. CDR3 coding DNA: TGCGCCAGCAGCCAAGATCCCCCGGGATCTAATGAAAAACTGTTTTTT.

The chain recombines TRBV28 with TRBJ2-5, with 8 bases fitting TRBD2. The CDR3 contains 13 residues. Germline V gives CDR1 MDHEN, CDR2 SYDVKM. After removal of 6 bases from V and 3 bases from J, the junction contained 3 bases not matched to a gene. This CDR3 reads CASSPTSEETQYF. CDR3 sequence (DNA): TGTGCCAGCAGCCCGACTAGCGAAGAGACCCAGTACTTC.

The table lists this clone with a count of one. V gene TRBV7-3 combines with J gene TRBJ2-7; D is unresolved. The germline gives CDR1 SGHTA, CDR2 FQGTGA. With 3 bases removed from V and 7 bases from J, the gap between germline ends came to 10 bases. There are 12 residues in the CDR3. Written as DNA, the CDR3 is TGTGCCAGCAGCTTTGGTGCCAAGGAGCAGTACTTC. This sequence encodes CASSFGAKEQYF.